Below, one T cell receptor beta chain is given with its context. Antigen: not known. The protocol was immunoSEQ multiplex PCR, while the TCRdb copy is restricted to in-frame clones and leaves out a portion. The sample shows about 360,000 clones, just over 85% of them seen only once. This record comes from a study of cytomegalovirus exposure and HLA in healthy donors. The study's findings and limits: The authors listed 150 or so TCR beta chains as cytomegalovirus-associated. In the 95 to 150 validation repertoires, a later analysis found that first-cohort TCR clusters tended to co-occur.

The clonotype comes from a woman in her late teens or twenties in good health and CMV-seronegative. Sequenced: PBMCs.

The CDR3, as DNA: TGTGCCAGCAGCGCTAGCGGGAGCAGAGAGACCCAGTACTTC. It yields the protein CASSASGSRETQYF. The genes are TRBV9 and TRBJ2-5; 10 bases fit TRBD2. Trimming removed 3 bases from V and 4 bases from J; junction bases left unmatched: 3. This CDR3 comprises 14 residues. From germline, CDR1 is SGDLS and CDR2 YYNGEE.